This T cell receptor (beta chain) was sequenced during a study of blood T cell repertoires in COVID-19. This clone came up once. Two negative PCRs, clearance, or symptom resolution characterized the recovered Cohort 3 donors. Profiling relied on immunoSEQ multiplex PCR, and the TCRdb table lists in-frame clones only, not all of them. The sample lists 180,000 or so clones, roughly 90% occurring once. The V segment lost 5 bases and the J segment 1 base; nucleotides outside the gene matches: 4. CDR3 size: 15 residues. The germline V gene has CDR1 LNHDA and CDR2 SQIVND (reference sequence). The source is a woman aged 18-29 years who had recovered from COVID-19. Sequenced input: PBMCs or T cells enriched from blood (not recorded which). The V call is TRBV19, the J call TRBJ2-7; 11 bases align to TRBD2. The CDR3 sequence is CASSRTSGFSYEQYF. DNA of the CDR3: TGTGCCAGTAGTCGGACTAGCGGGTTTTCCTACGAGCAGTACTTC.